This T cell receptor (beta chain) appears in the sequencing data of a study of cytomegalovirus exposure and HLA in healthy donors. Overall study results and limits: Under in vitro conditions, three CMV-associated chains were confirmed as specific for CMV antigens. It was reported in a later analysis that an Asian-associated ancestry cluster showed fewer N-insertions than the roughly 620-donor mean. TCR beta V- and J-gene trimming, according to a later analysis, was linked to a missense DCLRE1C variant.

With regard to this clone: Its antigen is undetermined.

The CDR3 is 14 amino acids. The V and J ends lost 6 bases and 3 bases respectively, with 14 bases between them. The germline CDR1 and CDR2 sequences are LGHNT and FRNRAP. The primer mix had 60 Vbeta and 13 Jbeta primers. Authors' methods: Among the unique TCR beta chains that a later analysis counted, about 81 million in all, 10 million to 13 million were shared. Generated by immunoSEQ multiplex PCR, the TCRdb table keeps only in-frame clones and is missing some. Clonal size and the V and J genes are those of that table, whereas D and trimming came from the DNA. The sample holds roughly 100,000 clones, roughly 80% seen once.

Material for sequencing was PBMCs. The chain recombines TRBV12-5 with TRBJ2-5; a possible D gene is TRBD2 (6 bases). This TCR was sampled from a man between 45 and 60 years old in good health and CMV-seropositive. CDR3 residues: CASGGGLREETQYF. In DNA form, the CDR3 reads TGTGCTAGTGGGGGGGGACTGAGAGAAGAGACCCAGTACTTC.